At least ten counts were recorded for the clone carrying this T cell receptor (beta chain). Antigen unknown. These data come from a study of molecular identifiers for immune sequencing clone quantification. Study-wide results and caveats: Molecules of identical TCR sharing a barcode could underestimate highly expanded clone sizes. Clones exceeding 20 RNA copies carried over 97% of effector molecules but under 1% of naive-cell molecules.

Previously reported methods and listed TCR primers produced the bulk TCR libraries. In TCRdb, the PCR reads were re-called with MiXCR into one record per CDR3 protein. Here the sample spans under 800,000 distinct CDR3 sequences, about 25% being singletons. The CDR3 consists of 14 residues. Trimming shortened V by 4 bases and J by 0 bases, and 6 bases separated the two germline ends. Germline CDR1 MNHEY, CDR2 SVGEGT. V and J are TRBV6-2 or TRBV6-3 and TRBJ1-4; D is unclear. The specimen was naive CD8+ T cells from blood, with Jurkat cell RNA spiked in. Subset described: FACS-sorted CD8+CD4-CCR7+CD45RA+ naive T cells. The receptor was isolated from a human donor in good health. Some libraries in this study had Jurkat cell RNA spiked in. CDR3 amino acids: CASSSLPTNEKLFF. The CDR3 DNA sequence: TGTGCCAGCAGTTCACTTCCAACTAATGAAAAACTGTTTTTT.